The TCR beta chain described here comes from a study of cytomegalovirus exposure and HLA in healthy donors. The CDR3 covers 18 residues. Trimming shortened V by 1 base and J by 4 bases, and 19 bases separated the two germline ends. The germline V gene has CDR1 KGHSH and CDR2 LQKENI. The study, taken as a whole, reports: The authors enumerated 164 TCR beta chains as linked to cytomegalovirus. When analyzed later, a missense DCLRE1C variant was found to be linked to TCR beta V- and J-gene trimming. Researchers reported that a few CMV-associated chains were confirmed in vitro as CMV antigen-specific.

The PCR contained 60 Vbeta and 13 Jbeta primers. Clones were read by immunoSEQ multiplex PCR, and TCRdb kept only the in-frame ones, dropping some. The sample includes 150,000 to 200,000 clones, around four fifths of them seen just once. Worth noting for this clone: The antigen remains unidentified.

The donors, nominally healthy at sampling, likely had unrecorded immune exposures. Sequencing was done on a sample of PBMCs. This receptor was taken from a woman aged 18-30 years in good health and CMV-seronegative. The chain links TRBV18 to TRBJ1-4, with D tentatively TRBD1 (6 bases). The CDR3 region has the DNA TGTGCCAGCTCACCACTTTCCCCCAACAGGGAACTTAATGAAAAACTGTTTTTT. Its translation: CASSPLSPNRELNEKLFF.